These 29 T cell receptor beta chains were sequenced from one sample in a study of Graves' ophthalmopathy and Graves' hyperthyroidism. Investigators amplified TCR beta CDR3 regions from RNA transcripts. An initial RT-PCR round employing HTBI primers preceded a second-round multiplex PCR. TCRdb passed the multiplex PCR reads through MiXCR, listing each CDR3 protein once. The table includes 500,000 to 600,000 distinct CDR3 sequences, approximately 37% detected once. Input material: peripheral blood or thyroid tissue (not recorded which). The receptors stem from an adult man with Graves' hyperthyroidism.

This clonotype appeared many times. This chain links TRBV24-1 with TRBJ2-2, with D maybe TRBD2 (6 bases). Germline CDR1 KGHDR, CDR2 SFDVKD. The CDR3 is 17 residues long. V lost 1 base and J 5 bases, leaving 16 bases between the germline ends. In DNA form, the CDR3 reads TGTGCCACCAGTGATTTTGAGACGGGCCGGGGGACCGGGGAGCTGTTTTTT. It encodes CATSDFETGRGTGELFF.

The chain is built from TRBV27 and TRBJ2-7, with D tentatively TRBD1 (5 bases). The germline CDR1 and CDR2 sequences are MNHEY and SMNVEV (reference sequence). Trimming pared 4 bases from V and 6 bases from J, leaving 22 bases between. This CDR3 has 16 residues. Here the CDR3 reads CASSSNRGSGYGEQYF. In DNA, the CDR3 is TGTGCCAGCAGTTCAAATAGGGGTTCCGGCTACGGCGAGCAGTACTTC.

This clonotype has just one count. V and J are TRBV2 and TRBJ2-7, with D possibly TRBD1 on 6 matching bases. The germline CDR1 and CDR2 sequences are SNHLY and FYNNEI. The CDR3 extends over 16 amino acids. Between the trimmed V and J ends, which lost 4 bases and 5 bases, there was a span of 21 bases. This CDR3 is CASSASVGRGQDEQYF. Here the CDR3 DNA reads TGTGCCAGCAGTGCTAGTGTCGGCAGGGGCCAGGACGAGCAGTACTTC.

This clonotype was observed many times. J is TRBJ1-2 and V is TRBV19, with D tentatively TRBD1 (6 bases). Trimming left V 10 bases short and J 4 bases short, with 16 bases between. Germline CDR1 and CDR2: LNHDA and SQIVND (reference sequence). The CDR3 loop spans 13 amino acids. The chain's CDR3 is CATTKAGAYGYTF. The CDR3 DNA is TGTGCCACTACCAAGGCAGGGGCCTATGGCTACACCTTC.

This chain links TRBV25-1 with TRBJ2-7; TRBD1 agrees at 7 bases. CDR3 length equals 13 residues. V lost 5 bases to trimming and J lost 6 bases; unmatched junction nucleotides: 7. Germline V gene sequence: CDR1 MGHDK, CDR2 SYGVNS. CDR3 loop: CASSRPRGSEQYF. In DNA, the CDR3 is TGTGCCAGCAGTCGCCCCAGGGGGAGCGAGCAGTACTTC.

The chain combines TRBV18 with TRBJ1-2, with TRBD1 matching over 8 bases. The CDR3 loop spans 14 amino acids. The germline V gene encodes CDR1 KGHSH and CDR2 LQKENI. Trimming removed 6 bases from V and 8 bases from J; junction bases left unmatched: 11. The CDR3: CASSPGQGTQGYTF. The DNA of the CDR3 is TGTGCCAGCTCGCCCGGACAGGGAACACAGGGCTACACCTTC. Drawing the rest from reference TRBV18 and TRBJ1-2, the complete variable domain is NAGVMQNPRHLVRRRGQEARLRCSPMKGHSHVYWYRQLPEEGLKFMVYLQKENIIDESGMPKERFSAEFPKEGPSILRIQQVVRGDSAAYFCASSPGQGTQGYTFGSGTRLTVV.

The chain recombines TRBV29-1 with TRBJ1-1; D is unclear. CDR1 is SQVTM and CDR2 is ANQGSEA in the germline V gene. The CDR3 is 12 amino acids. In nucleotides, the CDR3 is TGCAGTAGTATAACGGGGTTGAATGAAGCTTTCTTT. Protein sequence: CSSITGLNEAFF.

The chain combines TRBV12-3 or TRBV12-4 with TRBJ2-2; a weak D match, TRBD1 (6 bases). Trimming pared 6 bases from V and 1 base from J, leaving 12 bases between. The CDR3 is 15 residues long. CDR3 in amino acids: CASSPPTGNTGELFF. As DNA, the CDR3 is TGTGCCAGCAGCCCCCCGACAGGGAACACCGGGGAGCTGTTTTTT.

This clonotype turned up a few times. The V and J genes are TRBV27 and TRBJ1-1; no reliable D call. This CDR3 contains 13 residues. Trimming stripped 4 bases from V and 3 bases from J, with 9 bases between. From germline, CDR1 is MNHEY and CDR2 SMNVEV (reference sequence). In DNA, the CDR3 is TGTGCCAGCAGTTGGTCGGGGTACACTGAAGCTTTCTTT. Translated: CASSWSGYTEAFF.

This clonotype was seen many times. The CDR3 is CASSPLQGFGAFF. Written as DNA, the CDR3 is TGTGCCAGCAGCCCGTTACAGGGGTTCGGAGCTTTCTTT. The chain employs TRBV7-8 and TRBJ1-1; TRBD1 matches 7 bases. Germline CDR1 reads SGHVS; CDR2 reads FQNEAQ. V dropped 5 bases and J dropped 10; count of bases not matched to a gene: 10. The CDR3 has 13 amino acids. Full variable domain (outside the CDR3, taken from reference TRBV7-8 and TRBJ1-1): GAGVSQSPRYKVAKRGQDVALRCDPISGHVSLFWYQQALGQGPEFLTYFQNEAQLDKSGLPSDRFFAERPEGSVSTLKIQRTQQEDSAVYLCASSPLQGFGAFFGQGTRLTVV.

The rearrangement uses TRBV10-3 and TRBJ1-6, with 10 bases lining up with TRBD1. In germline, CDR1 is ENHRY, CDR2 SYGVKD. Losses at the gene ends were 6 bases for V and 8 bases for J; bases not matched to a gene: 4. The CDR3 is 14 amino acids. CDR3 amino acids: CAIRDRGMYSPLHF. DNA for the CDR3: TGTGCCATCAGGGACAGGGGGATGTATTCACCCCTCCACTTT.

Regarding this clonotype: One end of the junction varies from germline; a read error may be responsible. The genes are TRBV7-2 and TRBJ2-5, with a weak D call TRBD1 (6 bases). This CDR3 has 13 amino acids. CDR1 SGHTA and CDR2 FQGNSA come from the germline V gene. This CDR3 reads CASSPSRGEAQYF. In nucleotides, the CDR3 is TGTGCCAGCAGCCCTAGCAGGGGAGAGGCCCAGTACTTC.

This clonotype was detected many times. The gene calls are TRBV7-2 and TRBJ2-2; 10 nucleotides align to TRBD1. With 6 bases clipped from V and 4 bases from J, the junction kept 5 bases outside the gene matches. CDR1 and CDR2 from the germline V gene are SGHTA and FQGNSA. The CDR3 sequence is 15 residues long. CDR3 coding DNA: TGTGCCAGCAGTCGAGACAGGGGGCCCACCGGGGAGCTGTTTTTT. Amino acid sequence: CASSRDRGPTGELFF.

The table lists this clonotype with a few counts. The chain links TRBV2 to TRBJ2-7; 7 positions agree with TRBD2. The DNA end lines up better with TRBJ2-1; the J call may be wrong. CDR1 is SNHLY and CDR2 is FYNNEI in the germline V gene. The CDR3 loop spans 14 amino acids. CDR3 loop: CASSAGVFVGEQFF. CDR3 nucleotides: TGTGCCAGCAGCGCGGGGGTCTTCGTCGGTGAGCAGTTCTTC.

This clonotype came up many times. The chain uses TRBV11-2 and TRBJ2-5; D may be TRBD1 or TRBD2 (6 bases each). The CDR3 contains 14 residues. V lost 5 bases and J 9 bases, leaving 19 bases between the germline ends. From germline, CDR1 is SGHAT and CDR2 FQNNGV. The CDR3 nucleotides read TGTGCCAGCAGCCAGAGGGGGGCCCCAACCGCCCAGTACTTC. Its protein product is CASSQRGAPTAQYF.

The gene calls are TRBV7-9 and TRBJ2-2, with TRBD2 matching over 7 bases. CDR3 length equals 18 residues. V lost 0 bases to trimming and J lost 7 bases; unmatched junction nucleotides: 14. Germline lookup yields CDR1 SEHNR and CDR2 FQNEAQ (reference sequence). Here the CDR3 DNA reads TGTGCCAGCAGCTTAGCTGAGCGCGGGAGAAATCGGGGCGGGGAGCTGTTTTTT. It yields the protein CASSLAERGRNRGGELFF.

This clonotype has at least ten counts. This chain connects TRBV7-9 to TRBJ2-7, with D maybe TRBD2 (6 bases). Germline loops: CDR1 SEHNR, CDR2 FQNEAQ (reference sequence). The ends were cut back, 5 bases at V and 3 bases at J, with 17 bases in the middle. CDR3 length: 15 residues. Written as DNA, the CDR3 is TGTGCCAGCAGCCCCCCCGACCTAGCGCACTACGAGCAGTACTTC. Its translation: CASSPPDLAHYEQYF.

This clonotype has a count of ten or more. The rearrangement joins TRBV7-2 to TRBJ2-7, with TRBD1 matching 11 bases. CDR3 length: 15 amino acids. V dropped 5 bases and J dropped 2; count of bases not matched to a gene: 5. Germline V CDR1 and CDR2: SGHTA, FQGNSA. CDR3 in DNA: TGTGCCAGCAGCGCCTCGGGACAGGGGGCCTACGAGCAGTACTTC. Translating it yields CASSASGQGAYEQYF.

This clonotype was seen more than once but under ten times. The gene calls are TRBV15 and TRBJ2-7; TRBD2 agrees at 12 bases. V was pared by 0 bases and J by 3 bases, with 3 bases of the junction left unmatched. The germline gives CDR1 LNHNV, CDR2 YYDKDF (reference sequence). The CDR3 runs 16 residues. Here the CDR3 reads CATSRDLAGGIYEQYF. The CDR3 DNA sequence: TGTGCCACCAGCAGAGACCTAGCGGGGGGGATCTACGAGCAGTACTTC. Full variable domain (remainder filled in from reference TRBV15 and TRBJ2-7): DAMVIQNPRYQVTQFGKPVTLSCSQTLNHNVMYWYQQKSSQAPKLLFHYYDKDFNNEADTPDNFQSRRPNTSFCFLDIRSPGLGDTAMYLCATSRDLAGGIYEQYFGPGTRLTVT.

This clonotype was counted a few times. This chain connects TRBV5-1 to TRBJ1-5, with no clear D. Trimming stripped 0 bases from V and 0 bases from J, with 7 bases between. CDR1 is SGHRS and CDR2 is YFSETQ in the germline V gene. The CDR3 length is 15 residues. This CDR3 reads CASSLGDHSNQPQHF. For the CDR3, the DNA is TGCGCCAGCAGCTTGGGAGATCATAGCAATCAGCCCCAGCATTTT.

The CDR3 coding sequence is TGTGCCAGCAGCTTACATCCAGGACAGGGGGATCGTCAGCCCCAGCATTTT. Its translation is CASSLHPGQGDRQPQHF. The V call is TRBV7-2, the J call TRBJ1-5; 10 bases are shared with TRBD1. This CDR3 contains 17 residues. Per germline, CDR1 SGHTA and CDR2 FQGNSA. The V and J ends lost 2 bases and 6 bases, in that order; junction bases with no gene match: 10.

This clonotype has at least ten counts. V is TRBV7-9 and J is TRBJ1-2, with 10 positions matching TRBD1. V shed 1 base, J shed 6 bases, and the junction held 5 bases outside the gene matches. CDR1 is SEHNR and CDR2 is FQNEAQ in the germline V gene (reference sequence). CDR3 length: 15 amino acids. The CDR3 DNA reads as TGTGCCAGCAGCTTAGGGACAGGGGGTGAGGATGGCTACACCTTC. Amino acids: CASSLGTGGEDGYTF. Variable domain in full (rest from reference TRBV7-9 and TRBJ1-2): DTGVSQNPRHKITKRGQNVTFRCDPISEHNRLYWYRQTLGQGPEFLTYFQNEAQLEKSRLLSDRFSAERPKGSFSTLEIQRTEQGDSAMYLCASSLGTGGEDGYTFGSGTRLTVV.

This clonotype was observed once. This rearrangement joins TRBV7-2 to TRBJ1-5; no reliable D call. The CDR3 is 17 amino acids. V shed 5 bases and J shed 3 bases, with 20 bases lying between them. Germline CDR1 is SGHTA and CDR2 is FQGNSA. This chain's CDR3 is CASSLLAGSSYNQPQHF. For the CDR3, the DNA is TGTGCCAGCAGCCTACTAGCGGGGAGCTCCTACAATCAGCCCCAGCATTTT.

The J gene is TRBJ2-7, the V gene TRBV12-3 or TRBV12-4; D is possibly TRBD1 or TRBD2 (5 bases each). The CDR3 totals 17 residues. The V gene lost 5 bases and the J gene lost 7 bases, with 27 bases spanning the gap. DNA for the CDR3: TGTGCCAGCAGTGGGCTCGAGTCTATGAGGGGCTTCAGGGAGCAGTACTTC. It translates to CASSGLESMRGFREQYF.

The chain carries TRBV6-6 and TRBJ1-5, with TRBD1 matching over 7 bases. Germline loops: CDR1 MNHNY, CDR2 SVGAGI (reference sequence). The V gene end was trimmed by 2 bases and the J gene end by 2 bases; junction bases not matched to a gene: 9. The CDR3 covers 17 residues. CDR3 protein: CASSYGAQGVGNQPQHF. The CDR3 nucleotides are TGTGCCAGCAGTTACGGGGCCCAGGGGGTCGGCAATCAGCCCCAGCATTTT.

This clonotype showed up many times. The chain has TRBV7-8 and TRBJ1-2; TRBD1 might be the D (5 bases). V was cut by 1 base and J by 4 bases, with 16 bases left in between. The CDR3 is 16 amino acids. Germline V CDR1 and CDR2: SGHVS, FQNEAQ. The CDR3 is CASSLVGANLFYGYTF. CDR3 DNA: TGTGCCAGCAGCTTAGTTGGGGCAAATCTATTCTATGGCTACACCTTC.

The rearrangement joins TRBV2 to TRBJ2-7, with 7 bases lining up with TRBD1. This CDR3 spans 15 amino acids. The germline V gene has CDR1 SNHLY and CDR2 FYNNEI. V lost 2 bases, J lost 2 bases, and 6 bases stayed unmatched. CDR3 in amino acids: CASSETRDRTYEQYF. CDR3 coding DNA: TGTGCCAGCAGTGAAACGAGGGACAGAACCTACGAGCAGTACTTC.

This clonotype was observed at least ten times. The chain recombines TRBV20-1 with TRBJ2-5, with 8 bases matching TRBD1. J lost 5 bases, V lost 3 bases, and 8 bases had no gene match. Germline CDR1 is DFQATT and CDR2 is SNEGSKA (reference sequence). CDR3 length: 14 amino acids. The CDR3 sequence: CSARPGQGRETQYF. In nucleotides, the CDR3 is TGCAGTGCTAGGCCAGGACAGGGTAGGGAGACCCAGTACTTC.

This chain links TRBV29-1 with TRBJ2-7, with D maybe TRBD1 (5 bases). V shed 3 bases and J shed 4 bases, with 13 bases lying between them. CDR1 is SQVTM and CDR2 is ANQGSEA in the germline V gene. CDR3 length: 13 residues. The CDR3 spells CSVEDDDSYEQYF. DNA of the CDR3: TGCAGCGTTGAGGACGACGACAGTTACGAGCAGTACTTC.